Presented here are 15 T cell receptor beta chains from one specimen sequenced in a study of blood T cells in healthy people across ages. Primed by a sample-barcoded 5' primer and a J-beta primer mix, a second PCR proceeded for about 7 to 11 cycles. Via MiXCR, TCRdb re-called the 5' RACE reads, giving one row per CDR3 protein. Of 700,000 to 850,000 distinct CDR3 sequences listed, roughly 35% are singletons. The material sequenced was blood. These receptors were obtained from a man between 18 and 35 years old in good health.

This clonotype was found a few times. The rearrangement links TRBV7-2 to TRBJ1-4; D might be TRBD1 (5 bases). Germline-derived CDR1 and CDR2 are SGHTA and FQGNSA. The CDR3 runs 18 residues. The V end lost 4 bases, the J end lost 5 bases, and 23 bases lay between the germline ends. CDR3 region: CASSSSGTEPLPNEKLFF. The CDR3 nucleotides read TGTGCCAGCAGCTCCTCCGGGACGGAACCTTTACCAAATGAAAAACTGTTTTTT.

This rearrangement joins TRBV29-1 to TRBJ2-4; D is undetermined. V was trimmed by 1 base and J by 7 bases, leaving 11 bases between them. This CDR3 is 13 amino acids long. CDR1 and CDR2 (germline): SQVTM, ANQGSEA. The CDR3, as DNA: TGCAGCGTTGAAGGCTTAGATGGTAACATTCAGTACTTC. It codes for CSVEGLDGNIQYF.

The chain uses TRBV5-1 and TRBJ1-2; 7 nucleotides agree with TRBD1. This CDR3 has 15 amino acids. The V and J ends lost 4 bases and 3 bases, in that order; junction bases with no gene match: 9. The germline gives CDR1 SGHRS, CDR2 YFSETQ. The CDR3 DNA follows: TGCGCCAGCAGCCCCGGGACAGTAGTTGACTATGGCTACACCTTC. Amino acid sequence: CASSPGTVVDYGYTF. The whole variable domain, remainder taken from reference TRBV5-1 and TRBJ1-2, is KAGVTQTPRYLIKTRGQQVTLSCSPISGHRSVSWYQQTPGQGLQFLFEYFSETQRNKGNFPGRFSGRQFSNSRSEMNVSTLELGDSALYLCASSPGTVVDYGYTFGSGTRLTVV.

J is TRBJ2-1 and V is TRBV7-9; TRBD2 is a possible D gene (6 bases). Trimming pared 1 base from V and 7 bases from J, leaving 17 bases between. This CDR3 has 16 residues. Germline V lookup: CDR1 SEHNR, CDR2 FQNEAQ (reference sequence). The CDR3 is CASSLDLGGSRNEQFF. The CDR3 DNA reads as TGTGCCAGCAGCTTAGACCTGGGGGGATCGAGGAATGAGCAGTTCTTC. Supplemented by reference TRBV7-9 and TRBJ2-1, the full variable domain reads DTGVSQNPRHKITKRGQNVTFRCDPISEHNRLYWYRQTLGQGPEFLTYFQNEAQLEKSRLLSDRFSAERPKGSFSTLEIQRTEQGDSAMYLCASSLDLGGSRNEQFFGPGTRLTVL.

At least ten counts were recorded for this clonotype. The DNA of the CDR3 is TGTGCCAGCAGCTTACGGGAACAGGGTAATACGCAGTATTTT. It yields the protein CASSLREQGNTQYF. J is TRBJ2-3 and V is TRBV7-9, with D tentatively TRBD1 (6 bases). Trimming removed 2 bases from V and 7 bases from J, with 13 bases in between. The CDR3 totals 14 residues. The germline CDR1 and CDR2 sequences are SEHNR and FQNEAQ (reference sequence).

This clonotype was found a few times. This rearrangement joins TRBV5-1 to TRBJ1-2; the D is unclear. V lost 4 bases and J 4 bases, leaving 11 bases between the germline ends. The CDR3 is made up of 13 amino acids. Germline CDR1 SGHRS, CDR2 YFSETQ. The CDR3 reads CASSVDGAYGYTF. CDR3 DNA sequence: TGCGCCAGCAGCGTGGACGGAGCCTATGGCTACACCTTC.

This clonotype was seen repeatedly, ten times or more. This chain links TRBV5-1 with TRBJ2-5; 7 bases agree with TRBD2. V lost 1 base and J lost 2; bases outside the gene matches: 2. The germline V gene encodes CDR1 SGHRS and CDR2 YFSETQ. This CDR3 comprises 14 residues. The DNA for the CDR3 is TGCGCCAGCAGCTTGCCAGCGGGGCAAGAGACCCAGTACTTC. Translation gives CASSLPAGQETQYF.

This clonotype was observed a few times. The chain joins TRBV7-8 to TRBJ1-1, with D perhaps TRBD1 (5 bases). V was pared by 1 base and J by 0 bases, with 9 bases between. The CDR3 length is 15 residues. Germline CDR1 is SGHVS and CDR2 is FQNEAQ. The CDR3 DNA reads as TGTGCCAGCAGCTTAGTTCCGGGACTGAACACTGAAGCTTTCTTT. Its translation is CASSLVPGLNTEAFF.

This clonotype showed up just a few times. V and J are TRBV12-3 or TRBV12-4 and TRBJ2-7, with 8 bases that match TRBD2. V shed 4 bases, J shed 7 bases, and the junction held 18 bases outside the gene matches. The CDR3 has 17 residues. The CDR3 DNA reads TGTGCCAGCAGTTCCCCGTCGGTAGCGGGACTGGAGAATGAGCAGTACTTC. As protein: CASSSPSVAGLENEQYF.

As concerns this clonotype: Compared with germline, one end of the junction differs, possibly owing to a read error. This chain uses TRBV9 with TRBJ2-2; no clear D. From germline, CDR1 is SGDLS and CDR2 YYNGEE. This CDR3 has 17 amino acids. CDR3 coding DNA: TGTGCCAGCAGCGTAGCTGCCAGGAGTGCGAATACCGGGGAGCTGTTTTTT. This sequence encodes CASSVAARSANTGELFF.

There are many counts of this clonotype. The chain links TRBV7-6 to TRBJ2-1, with 11 bases matching TRBD2. This CDR3 is built from 16 residues. The germline V gene encodes CDR1 SGHVS and CDR2 FNYEAQ. With 1 base clipped from V and 7 bases from J, the junction kept 6 bases outside the gene matches. The CDR3 DNA is TGTGCCAGCAGCTTAGAGGCTAGCGGGGGGACTAATGAGCAGTTCTTC. Protein: CASSLEASGGTNEQFF. The whole variable domain, remainder taken from reference TRBV7-6 and TRBJ2-1, is GAGVSQSPRYKVTKRGQDVALRCDPISGHVSLYWYRQALGQGPEFLTYFNYEAQQDKSGLPNDRFSAERPEGSISTLTIQRTEQRDSAMYRCASSLEASGGTNEQFFGPGTRLTVL.

This clonotype came up many times. V is TRBV7-2 and J is TRBJ2-3; D uncertain. The CDR3 runs 13 residues. Trimming removed 5 bases from V and 2 bases from J, with 8 bases in between. Per germline, CDR1 SGHTA and CDR2 FQGNSA. The chain's CDR3 is CASSVQATDTQYF. The CDR3 DNA reads TGTGCCAGCAGCGTACAAGCCACAGATACGCAGTATTTT.

The CDR3 is CATKTSGSWDEQFF. The DNA of the CDR3 is TGTGCCACGAAGACTAGCGGGAGTTGGGATGAGCAGTTCTTC. This chain connects TRBV6-1 to TRBJ2-1, with 12 bases aligning to TRBD2. The ends lost 10 bases at V and 8 bases at J; junction bases unmatched: 9. Germline CDR1 MNHNS, CDR2 SASEGT. The CDR3 has 14 amino acids.

The sample holds many counts of this clonotype. The chain links TRBV6-5 to TRBJ1-1; the D is unclear. Germline CDR1 MNHEY, CDR2 SVGAGI. The CDR3 sequence is 13 residues long. The V end was cut by 5 bases, the J end by 1 base, with 8 bases between. The CDR3 nucleotides are TGTGCCAGCAGTAGACACAGGAACACTGAAGCTTTCTTT. Translation: CASSRHRNTEAFF.

This clonotype was seen a few times. The rearrangement uses TRBV20-1 and TRBJ1-1, with 7 bases lining up with TRBD1. There are 13 residues in the CDR3. The V gene's germline CDR1 is DFQATT and CDR2 SNEGSKA (reference sequence). V was clipped by 6 bases and J by 7 bases; unmatched bases: 11. The DNA for the CDR3 is TGCAGTGCCCCCCCCGGCAGGGGGTTTGAAGCTTTCTTT. It encodes CSAPPGRGFEAFF.